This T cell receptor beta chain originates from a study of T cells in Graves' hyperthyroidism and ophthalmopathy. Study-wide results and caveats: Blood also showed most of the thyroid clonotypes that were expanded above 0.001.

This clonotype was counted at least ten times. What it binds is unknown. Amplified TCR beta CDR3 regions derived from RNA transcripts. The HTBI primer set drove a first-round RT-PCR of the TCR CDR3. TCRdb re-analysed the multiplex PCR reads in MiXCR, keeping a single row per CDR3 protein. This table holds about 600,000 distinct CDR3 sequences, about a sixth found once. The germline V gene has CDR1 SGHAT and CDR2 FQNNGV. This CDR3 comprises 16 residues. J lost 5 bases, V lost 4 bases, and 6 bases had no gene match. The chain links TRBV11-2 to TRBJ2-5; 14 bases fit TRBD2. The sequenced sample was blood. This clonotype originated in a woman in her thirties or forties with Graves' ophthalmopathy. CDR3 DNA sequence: TGTGCCAGCAGCTCGGGACTAGCGGGAGCACGGGAGACCCAGTACTTC. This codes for CASSSGLAGARETQYF.